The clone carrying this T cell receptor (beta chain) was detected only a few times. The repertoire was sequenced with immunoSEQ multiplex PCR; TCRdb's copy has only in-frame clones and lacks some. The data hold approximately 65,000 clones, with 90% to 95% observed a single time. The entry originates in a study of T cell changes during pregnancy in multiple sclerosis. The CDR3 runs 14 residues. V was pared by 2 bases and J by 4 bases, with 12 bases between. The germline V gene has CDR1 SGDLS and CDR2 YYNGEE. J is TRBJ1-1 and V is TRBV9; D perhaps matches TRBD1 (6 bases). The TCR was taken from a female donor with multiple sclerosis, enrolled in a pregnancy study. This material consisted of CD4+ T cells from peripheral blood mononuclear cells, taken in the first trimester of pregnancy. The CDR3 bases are TGTGCCAGCAGCGTTGAGGGGGTGAGCACTGAAGCTTTCTTT. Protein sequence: CASSVEGVSTEAFF.